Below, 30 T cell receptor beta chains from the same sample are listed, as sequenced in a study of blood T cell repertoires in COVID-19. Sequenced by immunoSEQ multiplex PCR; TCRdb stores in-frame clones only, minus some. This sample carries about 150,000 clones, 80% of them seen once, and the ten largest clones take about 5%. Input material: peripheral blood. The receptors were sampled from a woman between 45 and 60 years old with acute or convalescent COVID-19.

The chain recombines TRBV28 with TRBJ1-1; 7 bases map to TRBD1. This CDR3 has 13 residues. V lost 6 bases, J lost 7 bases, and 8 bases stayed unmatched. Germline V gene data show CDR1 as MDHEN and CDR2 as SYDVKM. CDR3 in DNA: TGTGCCAGCAGCGCCGCCCACAGGGGTGAAGCTTTCTTT. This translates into CASSAAHRGEAFF.

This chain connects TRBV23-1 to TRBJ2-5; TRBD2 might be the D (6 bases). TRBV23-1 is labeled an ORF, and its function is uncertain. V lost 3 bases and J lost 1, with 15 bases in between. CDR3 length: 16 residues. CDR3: CASSQEGRLIQETQYF. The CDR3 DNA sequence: TGCGCCAGCAGTCAGGAGGGACGGCTAATCCAAGAGACCCAGTACTTC.

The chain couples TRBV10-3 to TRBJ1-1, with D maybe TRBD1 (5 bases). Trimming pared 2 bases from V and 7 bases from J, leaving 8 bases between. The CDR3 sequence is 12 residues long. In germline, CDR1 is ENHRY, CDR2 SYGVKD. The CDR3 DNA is TGTGCCATCAGTGAGCAGGGAATTGAAGCTTTCTTT. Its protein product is CAISEQGIEAFF.

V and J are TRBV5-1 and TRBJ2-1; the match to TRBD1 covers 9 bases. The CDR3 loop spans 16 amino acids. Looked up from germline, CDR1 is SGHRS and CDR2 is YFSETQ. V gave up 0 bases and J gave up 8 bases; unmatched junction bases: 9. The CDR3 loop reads CASSLERDRVRHEQFF. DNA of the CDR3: TGCGCCAGCAGCTTGGAGAGGGACAGGGTTAGACATGAGCAGTTCTTC.

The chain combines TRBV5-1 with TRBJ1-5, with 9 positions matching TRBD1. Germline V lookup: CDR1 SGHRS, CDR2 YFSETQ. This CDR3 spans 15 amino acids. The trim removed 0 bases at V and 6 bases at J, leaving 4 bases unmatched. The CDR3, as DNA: TGCGCCAGCAGCTTGGGGGACAGGGTCGGTCAGCCCCAGCATTTT. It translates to CASSLGDRVGQPQHF.

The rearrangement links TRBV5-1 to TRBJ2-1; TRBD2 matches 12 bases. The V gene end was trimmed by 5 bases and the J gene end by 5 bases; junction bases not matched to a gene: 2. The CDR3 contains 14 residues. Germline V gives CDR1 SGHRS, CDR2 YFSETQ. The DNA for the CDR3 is TGCGCCAGCAGAACTAGCGGGGGGCACAATGAGCAGTTCTTC. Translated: CASRTSGGHNEQFF. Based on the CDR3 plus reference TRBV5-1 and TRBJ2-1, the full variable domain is KAGVTQTPRYLIKTRGQQVTLSCSPISGHRSVSWYQQTPGQGLQFLFEYFSETQRNKGNFPGRFSGRQFSNSRSEMNVSTLELGDSALYLCASRTSGGHNEQFFGPGTRLTVL.

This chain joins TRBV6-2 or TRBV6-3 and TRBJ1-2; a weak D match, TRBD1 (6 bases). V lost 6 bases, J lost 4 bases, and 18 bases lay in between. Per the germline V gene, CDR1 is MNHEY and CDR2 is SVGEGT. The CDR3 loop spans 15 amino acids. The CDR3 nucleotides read TGTGCCAGCAGCCCCCGCGGGGGCCCCCTCTATGGCTACACCTTC. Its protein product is CASSPRGGPLYGYTF.

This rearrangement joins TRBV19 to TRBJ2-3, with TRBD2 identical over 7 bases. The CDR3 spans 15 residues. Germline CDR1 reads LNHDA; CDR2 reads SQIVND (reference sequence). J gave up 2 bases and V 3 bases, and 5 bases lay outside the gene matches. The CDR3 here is CASSIQRGHTDTQYF. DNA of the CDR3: TGTGCCAGTAGTATCCAGCGGGGCCACACAGATACGCAGTATTTT.

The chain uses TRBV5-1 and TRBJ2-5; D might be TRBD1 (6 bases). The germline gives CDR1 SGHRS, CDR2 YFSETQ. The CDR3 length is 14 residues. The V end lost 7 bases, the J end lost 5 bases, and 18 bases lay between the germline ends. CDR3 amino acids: CASGRAGELETQYF. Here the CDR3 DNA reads TGCGCCAGCGGTAGGGCAGGGGAGTTGGAGACCCAGTACTTC.

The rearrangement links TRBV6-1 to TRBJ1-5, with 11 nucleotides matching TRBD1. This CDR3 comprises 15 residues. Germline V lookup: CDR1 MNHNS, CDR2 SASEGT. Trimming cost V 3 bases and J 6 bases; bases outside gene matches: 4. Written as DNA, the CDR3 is TGTGCCAGCAGTGACGGGACAGGGGGTTTTCAGCCCCAGCATTTT. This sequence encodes CASSDGTGGFQPQHF.

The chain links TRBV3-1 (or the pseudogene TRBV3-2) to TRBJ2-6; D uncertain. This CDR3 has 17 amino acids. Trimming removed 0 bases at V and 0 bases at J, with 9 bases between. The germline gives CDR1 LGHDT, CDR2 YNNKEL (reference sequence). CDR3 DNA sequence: TGTGCCAGCAGCCAAGACAACAAATACTCTGGGGCCAACGTCCTGACTTTC. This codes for CASSQDNKYSGANVLTF.

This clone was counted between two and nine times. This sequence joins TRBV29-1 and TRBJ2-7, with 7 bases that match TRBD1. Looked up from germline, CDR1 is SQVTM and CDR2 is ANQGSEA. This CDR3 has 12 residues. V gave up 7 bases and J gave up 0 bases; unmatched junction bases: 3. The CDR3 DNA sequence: TGCAGCGCGAGGGACAGCTCCTACGAGCAGTACTTC. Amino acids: CSARDSSYEQYF.

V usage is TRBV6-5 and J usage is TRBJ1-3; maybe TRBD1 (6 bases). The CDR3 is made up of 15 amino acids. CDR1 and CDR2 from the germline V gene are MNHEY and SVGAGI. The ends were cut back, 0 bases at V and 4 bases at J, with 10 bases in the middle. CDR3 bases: TGTGCCAGCAGTTACTCGACAGGCCGGGGAAACACCATATATTTT. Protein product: CASSYSTGRGNTIYF.

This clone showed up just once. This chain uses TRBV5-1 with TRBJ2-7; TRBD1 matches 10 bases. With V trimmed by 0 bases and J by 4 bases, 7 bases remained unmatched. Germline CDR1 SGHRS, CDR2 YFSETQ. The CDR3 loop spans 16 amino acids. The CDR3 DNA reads TGCGCCAGCAGCTTGGGGGGGACAGGGGCGTTATACGAGCAGTACTTC. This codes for CASSLGGTGALYEQYF.

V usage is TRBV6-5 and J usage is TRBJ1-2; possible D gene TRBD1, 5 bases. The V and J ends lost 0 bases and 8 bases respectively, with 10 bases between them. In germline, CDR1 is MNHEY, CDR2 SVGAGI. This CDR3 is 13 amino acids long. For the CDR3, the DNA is TGTGCCAGCAGTTACTCGGGGCCTGGAGGCTACACCTTC. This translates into CASSYSGPGGYTF.

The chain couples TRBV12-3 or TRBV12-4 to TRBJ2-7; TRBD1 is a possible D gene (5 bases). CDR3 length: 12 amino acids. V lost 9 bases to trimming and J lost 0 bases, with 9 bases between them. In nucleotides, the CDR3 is TGTGCCAGTAGACAGAGCTCCTACGAGCAGTACTTC. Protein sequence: CASRQSSYEQYF.

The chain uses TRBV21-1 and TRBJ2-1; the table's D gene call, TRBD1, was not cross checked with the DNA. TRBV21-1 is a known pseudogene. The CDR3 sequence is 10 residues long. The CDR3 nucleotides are TGTGCCAGCGGACAGACTGAGCAGTTCTTC. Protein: CASGQTEQFF.

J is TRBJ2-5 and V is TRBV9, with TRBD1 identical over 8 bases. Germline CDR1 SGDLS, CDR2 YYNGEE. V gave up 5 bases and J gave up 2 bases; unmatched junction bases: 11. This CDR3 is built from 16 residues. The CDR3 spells CASSPTDRGTQETQYF. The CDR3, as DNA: TGTGCCAGCAGTCCAACCGACAGGGGAACTCAAGAGACCCAGTACTTC.

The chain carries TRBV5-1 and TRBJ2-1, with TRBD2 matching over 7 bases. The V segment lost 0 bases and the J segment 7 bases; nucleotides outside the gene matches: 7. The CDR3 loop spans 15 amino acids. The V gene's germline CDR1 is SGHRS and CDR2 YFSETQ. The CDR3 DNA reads TGCGCCAGCAGCTTGGGTGGCGGGGAGGGGAATGAGCAGTTCTTC. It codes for CASSLGGGEGNEQFF.

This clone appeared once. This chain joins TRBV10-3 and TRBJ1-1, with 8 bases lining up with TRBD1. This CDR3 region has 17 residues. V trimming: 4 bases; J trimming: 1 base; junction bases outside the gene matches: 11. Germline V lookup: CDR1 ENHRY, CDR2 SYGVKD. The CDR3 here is CAISAGGIDSANTEAFF. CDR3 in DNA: TGTGCCATCAGTGCAGGGGGCATCGACTCGGCGAACACTGAAGCTTTCTTT.

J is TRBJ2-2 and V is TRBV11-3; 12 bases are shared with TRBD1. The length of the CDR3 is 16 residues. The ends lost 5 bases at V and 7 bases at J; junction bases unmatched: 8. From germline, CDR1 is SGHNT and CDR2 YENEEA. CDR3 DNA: TGTGCCAGCAGCCACCCCGGGACAGGGGGCAGCGGGGAGCTGTTTTTT. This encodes CASSHPGTGGSGELFF.

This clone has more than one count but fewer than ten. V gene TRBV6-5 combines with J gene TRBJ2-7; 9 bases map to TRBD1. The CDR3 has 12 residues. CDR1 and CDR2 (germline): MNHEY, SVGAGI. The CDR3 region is CGARDRVNEQYF. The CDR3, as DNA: TGTGGGGCACGGGACAGGGTAAACGAGCAGTACTTC.

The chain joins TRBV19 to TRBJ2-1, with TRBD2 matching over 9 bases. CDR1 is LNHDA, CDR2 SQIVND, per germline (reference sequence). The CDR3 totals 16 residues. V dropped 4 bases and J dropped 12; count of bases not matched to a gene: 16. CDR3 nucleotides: TGTGCCAGTAGTACCCTCCGAGCGGGGGGACCTCAGGGGCAGTTCTTC. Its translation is CASSTLRAGGPQGQFF.

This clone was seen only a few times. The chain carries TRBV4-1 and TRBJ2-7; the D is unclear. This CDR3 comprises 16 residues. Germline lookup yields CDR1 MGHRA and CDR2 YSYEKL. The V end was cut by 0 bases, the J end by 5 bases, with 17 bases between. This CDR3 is CASSQDPAITNDEQYF. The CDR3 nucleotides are TGCGCCAGCAGCCAAGACCCAGCGATCACAAACGACGAGCAGTACTTC.

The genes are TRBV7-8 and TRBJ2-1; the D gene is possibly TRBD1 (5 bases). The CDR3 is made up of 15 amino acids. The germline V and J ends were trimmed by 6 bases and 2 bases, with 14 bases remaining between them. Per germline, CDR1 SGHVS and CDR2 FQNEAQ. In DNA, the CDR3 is TGTGCCAGCAGAAAGCAGGGTGGCACCTACAATGAGCAGTTCTTC. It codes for CASRKQGGTYNEQFF.

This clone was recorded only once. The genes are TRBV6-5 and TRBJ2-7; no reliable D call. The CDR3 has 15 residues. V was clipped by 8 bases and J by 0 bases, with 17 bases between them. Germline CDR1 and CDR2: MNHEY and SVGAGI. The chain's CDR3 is CASHPGYYGSYEQYF. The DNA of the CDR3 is TGTGCCAGCCATCCGGGTTATTACGGCTCCTACGAGCAGTACTTC.

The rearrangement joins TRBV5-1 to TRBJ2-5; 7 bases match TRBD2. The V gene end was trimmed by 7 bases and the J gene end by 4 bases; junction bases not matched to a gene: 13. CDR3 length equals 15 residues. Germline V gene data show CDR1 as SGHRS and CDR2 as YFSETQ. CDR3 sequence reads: CASALVGSGRETQYF. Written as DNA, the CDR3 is TGCGCCAGCGCGCTCGTGGGTAGCGGGCGAGAGACCCAGTACTTC.

The CDR3: CASSFAGTDYEQYF. CDR3 DNA: TGTGCCAGTAGTTTCGCGGGGACAGACTACGAGCAGTACTTC. The V gene is TRBV19, the J gene TRBJ2-7, with D possibly matching TRBD1 (7 bases). The CDR3 runs to 14 residues. Germline V CDR1 and CDR2: LNHDA, SQIVND (reference sequence). With 5 bases removed from V and 3 bases from J, the gap between germline ends came to 14 bases.

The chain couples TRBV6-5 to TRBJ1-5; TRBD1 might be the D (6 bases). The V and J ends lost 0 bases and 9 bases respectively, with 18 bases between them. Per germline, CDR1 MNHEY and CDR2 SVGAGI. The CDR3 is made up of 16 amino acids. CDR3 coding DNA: TGTGCCAGCAGTTACTCATCGGACAGTGACACATGGCCCCAGCATTTT. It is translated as CASSYSSDSDTWPQHF.

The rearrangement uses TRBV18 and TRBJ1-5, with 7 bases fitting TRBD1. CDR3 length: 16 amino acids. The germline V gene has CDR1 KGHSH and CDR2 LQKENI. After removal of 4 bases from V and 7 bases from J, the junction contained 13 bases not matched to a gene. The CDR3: CASSLPNPQGSQPQHF. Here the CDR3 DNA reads TGTGCCAGCTCACTGCCGAATCCACAGGGGAGCCAGCCCCAGCATTTT.